This passage covers 30 T cell receptor beta chains from one sample sequenced in a study of spatial heterogeneity in lung cancer. Time point in this sample: sample taken at primary tumor resection. Researchers sequenced whole RNA taken from tumor, nontumor lung or frozen PBMC without sorting. TCRdb fed the 5' RACE reads into MiXCR, producing one record per CDR3 protein. The sample has roughly 39,000 distinct CDR3 sequences; under 6.5% are singletons. The source material was PBMCs, sampled at surgery. The receptor source for this set is a male donor with early-stage non-small cell lung cancer.

This clonotype came up many times. The V gene is TRBV15, the J gene TRBJ1-2; D might be TRBD1 (5 bases). This CDR3 is built from 14 residues. Trimming left V 3 bases short and J 4 bases short, with 12 bases between. The germline V gene encodes CDR1 LNHNV and CDR2 YYDKDF (reference sequence). The DNA of the CDR3 is TGTGCCACCAGCAGTGTAAGAGGGGCCTATGGCTACACCTTC. Residues: CATSSVRGAYGYTF.

The V gene is TRBV27, the J gene TRBJ1-5; tentative D call: TRBD1 (6 bases). Germline CDR1 and CDR2: MNHEY and SMNVEV (reference sequence). With 4 bases removed from V and 4 bases from J, the gap between germline ends came to 26 bases. This CDR3 comprises 19 residues. The CDR3 DNA reads TGTGCCAGCAGTTCAAGTATAAACGGCAATGGGGGCCGAAATCAGCCCCAGCATTTT. As protein: CASSSSINGNGGRNQPQHF.

This rearrangement joins TRBV2 to TRBJ2-3; D is undetermined. Germline assignment: CDR1 SNHLY and CDR2 FYNNEI. Trimming took 2 bases from V and 10 from J, leaving 13 bases between them. The CDR3 has 13 residues. CDR3 DNA: TGTGCCAGCAGTGAAAGTGGCAGTCAGTCGCAGTATTTT. Its translation is CASSESGSQSQYF.

There are many counts of this clonotype. This chain links TRBV7-2 with TRBJ2-7; 12 bases line up with TRBD2. Trimming cost V 1 base and J 5 bases; bases outside gene matches: 6. The CDR3 totals 16 residues. Germline-derived CDR1 and CDR2 are SGHTA and FQGNSA. This chain's CDR3 is CASSLDLAGGLDEQYF. In nucleotides, the CDR3 is TGTGCCAGCAGCTTAGATCTAGCGGGGGGGCTAGACGAGCAGTACTTC.

This clonotype was seen at least ten times. This rearrangement joins TRBV2 to TRBJ1-6; D might be TRBD1 (6 bases). The CDR3 totals 14 residues. Per germline, CDR1 SNHLY and CDR2 FYNNEI. V lost 8 bases, J lost 10 bases, and 18 bases lay in between. CDR3 DNA: TGTGCCAGCGGACGAGGGGGGGGGTTCTCACCCCTCCACTTT. Translating it yields CASGRGGGFSPLHF.

This clonotype appeared many times. The chain uses TRBV9 and TRBJ2-1; weak D call: TRBD2 (7 bases). Germline CDR1 SGDLS, CDR2 YYNGEE. CDR3 length: 15 residues. Trimming stripped 0 bases from V and 7 bases from J, with 14 bases between. The CDR3 nucleotides are TGTGCCAGCAGCGTAGGTCGGGGGGCGGGGAATGAGCAGTTCTTC. Translating it yields CASSVGRGAGNEQFF.

In this sample, this clonotype turned up a few times. A much larger clone differs by one base, so this may be a read error. The gene calls are TRBV9 and TRBJ1-6, with no clear D. Germline CDR1 SGDLS, CDR2 YYNGEE. CDR3 length: 14 amino acids. V was clipped by 0 bases and J by 7 bases, with 8 bases between them. The CDR3 region has the DNA TGTGCCAGCAGCGTAGAGGAACAAAATTCACCCCTCCACTTT. Amino acids: CASSVEEQNSPLHF.

This clonotype was counted only a few times. The rearrangement uses TRBV30 and TRBJ1-1; possibly TRBD1 for D (5 bases). V dropped 4 bases and J dropped 4 bases, with 22 bases sitting between them. Germline V lookup: CDR1 GTSNPN, CDR2 SVGIG (reference sequence). This CDR3 is 16 amino acids long. Written as DNA, the CDR3 is TGTGCCTGGACTCTTAGCCGGTCAGGGAGGGTCACTGAAGCTTTCTTT. Translating it yields CAWTLSRSGRVTEAFF.

This clonotype was found many times. The gene calls are TRBV9 and TRBJ2-3; D perhaps matches TRBD1 (6 bases). Germline V gives CDR1 SGDLS, CDR2 YYNGEE. This CDR3 is 17 amino acids long. V lost 3 bases, J lost 1 base, and 18 bases lay in between. The chain's CDR3 is CASSAPLQGSGTDTQYF. CDR3 nucleotides: TGTGCCAGCAGCGCCCCCCTACAGGGCAGTGGCACAGATACGCAGTATTTT.

In its sample, this clonotype was seen a few times. This chain links TRBV5-4 with TRBJ2-3, with 8 bases identical to TRBD2. The CDR3 has 15 amino acids. Germline values: CDR1 SGHNT, CDR2 YYREEE (reference sequence). Trimming took 2 bases from V and 4 from J; bases not matched to a gene: 6. CDR3: CASSFSGGASDTQYF. The CDR3 DNA sequence: TGTGCCAGCAGCTTCTCCGGGGGGGCCTCAGATACGCAGTATTTT. Drawing the rest from reference TRBV5-4 and TRBJ2-3, the complete variable domain is ETGVTQSPTHLIKTRGQQVTLRCSSQSGHNTVSWYQQALGQGPQFIFQYYREEENGRGNFPPRFSGLQFPNYSSELNVNALELDDSALYLCASSFSGGASDTQYFGPGTRLTVL.

At least ten counts were recorded for this clonotype. The J gene is TRBJ2-5, the V gene TRBV7-2; no clear D. The CDR3 loop spans 17 amino acids. V was clipped by 0 bases and J by 5 bases, with 19 bases between them. Germline V lookup: CDR1 SGHTA, CDR2 FQGNSA. CDR3 bases: TGTGCCAGCAGCTTAGCAAAGCCGGCAACCTCTACGGAGACCCAGTACTTC. Residues: CASSLAKPATSTETQYF.

The genes are TRBV20-1 and TRBJ1-4; TRBD1 might be the D (6 bases). With 6 bases removed from V and 7 bases from J, the gap between germline ends came to 18 bases. The CDR3 consists of 14 residues. CDR1 is DFQATT, CDR2 SNEGSKA, per germline (reference sequence). The CDR3 protein is CSASYRAGSEKLFF. The CDR3 DNA sequence: TGCAGTGCATCCTACAGGGCGGGAAGTGAAAAACTGTTTTTT.

This clonotype was detected a few times. V is TRBV20-1 and J is TRBJ1-6, with D possibly TRBD1 on 5 matching bases. The CDR3 sequence is 15 residues long. With 6 bases removed from V and 5 bases from J, the gap between germline ends came to 17 bases. The germline V gene encodes CDR1 DFQATT and CDR2 SNEGSKA (reference sequence). The CDR3 DNA reads TGCAGTGCACCCTCCGGGACGGGCAATAATTCACCCCTCCACTTT. Encoded protein: CSAPSGTGNNSPLHF.

This clonotype has a count of ten or more. The chain uses TRBV6-6 and TRBJ1-1, with 7 nucleotides matching TRBD1. Trimming removed 5 bases from V and 10 bases from J; junction bases left unmatched: 13. CDR1 and CDR2 (germline): MNHNY, SVGAGI (reference sequence). This CDR3 is built from 14 residues. This CDR3 reads CASSTQGRGNVAFF. The CDR3 DNA reads TGTGCCAGCAGTACACAGGGGAGGGGTAATGTAGCTTTCTTT.

This clonotype was seen more than once but under ten times. The chain has TRBV5-4 and TRBJ1-6; D may be TRBD1 (6 bases). This CDR3 contains 14 residues. V shed 4 bases and J shed 7 bases, with 12 bases lying between them. Germline CDR1 reads SGHNT; CDR2 reads YYREEE (reference sequence). CDR3 DNA: TGTGCCAGCAGCAACAGGGACGGCAATTCACCCCTCCACTTT. Encoded protein: CASSNRDGNSPLHF.

This clonotype was detected ten times or more. The V call is TRBV7-6, the J call TRBJ2-1; 13 nucleotides align to TRBD2. The germline CDR1 and CDR2 sequences are SGHVS and FNYEAQ. The trim removed 3 bases at V and 8 bases at J, leaving 4 bases unmatched. The CDR3 loop spans 15 amino acids. CDR3 amino acids: CASSLTSGGIYEQFF. The CDR3 DNA follows: TGTGCCAGCAGCTTGACTAGCGGGGGGATCTATGAGCAGTTCTTC.

This clonotype was detected many times. The rearrangement joins TRBV5-1 to TRBJ1-2, with D possibly matching TRBD1 (6 bases). Germline-derived CDR1 and CDR2 are SGHRS and YFSETQ. Trimming took off 4 bases at V and 7 bases at J, with 14 bases between the two ends. The CDR3 length is 13 residues. CDR3 sequence: CASSGPGDPGYTF. CDR3 DNA: TGCGCCAGCAGCGGACCAGGGGATCCTGGCTACACCTTC.

This clonotype has ten or more counts. In nucleotides, the CDR3 is TGTGCCACCAGCAGAACTAATGAAAAACTGTTTTTT. Translation: CATSRTNEKLFF. The chain is built from TRBV15 and TRBJ1-4; D call uncertain. The V gene lost 2 bases and the J gene lost 2 bases, with 0 bases spanning the gap. Germline CDR1 reads LNHNV; CDR2 reads YYDKDF (reference sequence). This CDR3 has 12 amino acids.

There are many counts of this clonotype. The chain combines TRBV6-2 or TRBV6-3 with TRBJ2-7, with D maybe TRBD2 (5 bases). The CDR3 extends over 16 amino acids. V was pared by 3 bases and J by 0 bases, with 15 bases between. Germline lookup yields CDR1 MNHEY and CDR2 SVGEGT. CDR3 in DNA: TGTGCCAGCAGTTATTCGGTCGGGAACCTCTCCTACGAGCAGTACTTC. Amino acids: CASSYSVGNLSYEQYF.

The V call is TRBV20-1, the J call TRBJ2-1; 10 bases are a match to TRBD2. The V gene end was trimmed by 6 bases and the J gene end by 1 base; junction bases not matched to a gene: 9. In germline, CDR1 is DFQATT, CDR2 SNEGSKA (reference sequence). The CDR3 extends over 16 amino acids. The DNA of the CDR3 is TGCAGTGCAATGTCCCCTAGCGGGGGATCCTACAATGAGCAGTTCTTC. This translates into CSAMSPSGGSYNEQFF.

The sample holds many counts of this clonotype. CDR3 bases: TGTGCCAGCAGCTTATGGGACAGGGTCAGCAATCAGCCCCAGCATTTT. It is translated as CASSLWDRVSNQPQHF. The chain is built from TRBV5-5 and TRBJ1-5; 9 bases line up with TRBD1. The junction had 4 bases not matched to a gene; V was cut back by 2 bases and J by 1 base. Germline V gives CDR1 SGHKS, CDR2 YYEKEE (reference sequence). The CDR3 is 16 amino acids.

By proportion, this clonotype is medium-sized. The V call is TRBV10-3, the J call TRBJ2-7, with 7 bases matching TRBD1. Losses at the gene ends were 5 bases for V and 0 bases for J; bases not matched to a gene: 7. Per germline, CDR1 ENHRY and CDR2 SYGVKD. This CDR3 has 15 residues. As DNA, the CDR3 is TGTGCCATCAGTCAGGGACAGTTAAGCTCCTACGAGCAGTACTTC. This encodes CAISQGQLSSYEQYF.

This clonotype has a count of ten or more. The V and J genes are TRBV6-6 and TRBJ1-2; D is undetermined. The CDR3 runs to 10 residues. The V gene's germline CDR1 is MNHNY and CDR2 SVGAGI (reference sequence). Trimming took 10 bases from V and 6 from J, leaving 9 bases between them. This CDR3 is CATRLDGYTF. CDR3 in DNA: TGTGCCACCCGACTGGATGGCTACACCTTC.

This clonotype showed up many times. The chain carries TRBV28 and TRBJ2-4, with TRBD2 identical over 7 bases. The V gene's germline CDR1 is MDHEN and CDR2 SYDVKM. V shed 7 bases and J 0 bases; nucleotides not matched to a gene: 15. The CDR3 loop spans 18 amino acids. CDR3 protein: CASTSLETSPLAKNIQYF. CDR3 nucleotide sequence: TGTGCCAGCACCTCTCTAGAGACTAGCCCTCTAGCCAAAAACATTCAGTACTTC.

This clonotype has a handful of counts. The chain is built from TRBV28 and TRBJ2-3; no firm D call. The V gene lost 6 bases and the J gene lost 1 base, with 14 bases spanning the gap. There are 15 residues in the CDR3. Looked up from germline, CDR1 is MDHEN and CDR2 is SYDVKM. The CDR3 coding sequence is TGTGCCAGCAGCTGGTTGTCCGACGGCACAGATACGCAGTATTTT. It yields the protein CASSWLSDGTDTQYF.

Notes on this clonotype: Since a much larger clone is just one base distant, this may be a read error. V is TRBV28 and J is TRBJ1-1, with 8 bases that match TRBD1. The J segment lost 9 bases and the V segment lost 4 bases, leaving 10 bases of the junction unmatched. The CDR3 loop spans 14 amino acids. Germline V gene data show CDR1 as MDHEN and CDR2 as SYDVKM. Here the CDR3 reads CASSSRTGPNKAFF. The CDR3 DNA is TGTGCCAGCAGTTCCCGGACAGGGCCAAATAAAGCTTTCTTT.

This clonotype was seen more than once but under ten times. The chain recombines TRBV20-1 with TRBJ1-6; 7 bases line up with TRBD1. Trimming at V came to 5 bases and at J to 0 bases, leaving 1 base not matched to a gene. Germline CDR1 and CDR2: DFQATT and SNEGSKA (reference sequence). This CDR3 has 14 amino acids. CDR3 loop: CSAWDSSYNSPLHF. In nucleotides, the CDR3 is TGCAGTGCTTGGGACAGCTCCTATAATTCACCCCTCCACTTT.

This clonotype was observed many times. This rearrangement joins TRBV2 to TRBJ1-4; D is uncertain. The CDR3 consists of 17 residues. Germline CDR1 reads SNHLY; CDR2 reads FYNNEI. Trimming removed 1 base from V and 0 bases from J, with 12 bases in between. The CDR3 spells CASSEVQGTTTNEKLFF. CDR3 nucleotide sequence: TGTGCCAGCAGTGAAGTACAAGGCACTACAACTAATGAAAAACTGTTTTTT.

Many counts were recorded for this clonotype. This chain uses TRBV12-3 or TRBV12-4 with TRBJ2-1; the D gene is possibly TRBD1 (5 bases). Trimming removed 7 bases at V and 2 bases at J, with 15 bases between. The CDR3 has 15 amino acids. CDR3: CASKGYGVPYNEQFF. Here the CDR3 DNA reads TGTGCCAGCAAGGGGTATGGGGTACCCTACAATGAGCAGTTCTTC.

The CDR3, as DNA: TGTGCCAGTTCCAGACTCTCCCGACAGTTCAATCAGCCCCAGCATTTT. Its translation: CASSRLSRQFNQPQHF. The chain has TRBV19 and TRBJ1-5; D is perhaps TRBD1 (5 bases). The germline V gene encodes CDR1 LNHDA and CDR2 SQIVND (reference sequence). Trimming took off 8 bases at V and 3 bases at J, with 20 bases between the two ends. The CDR3 has 16 amino acids.